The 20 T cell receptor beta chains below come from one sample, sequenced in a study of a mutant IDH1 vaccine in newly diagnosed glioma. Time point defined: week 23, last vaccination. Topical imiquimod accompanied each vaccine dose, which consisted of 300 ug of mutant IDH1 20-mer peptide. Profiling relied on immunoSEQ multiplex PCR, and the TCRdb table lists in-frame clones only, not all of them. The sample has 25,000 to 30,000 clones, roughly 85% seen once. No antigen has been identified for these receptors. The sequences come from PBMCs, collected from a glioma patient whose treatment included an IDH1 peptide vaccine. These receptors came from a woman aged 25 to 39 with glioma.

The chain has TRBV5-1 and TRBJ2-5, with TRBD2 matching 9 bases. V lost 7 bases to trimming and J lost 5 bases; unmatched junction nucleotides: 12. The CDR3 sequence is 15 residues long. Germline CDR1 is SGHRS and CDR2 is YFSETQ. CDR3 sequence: CASQSGGLAGETQYF. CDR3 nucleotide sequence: TGCGCCAGCCAAAGCGGGGGACTAGCCGGGGAGACCCAGTACTTC.

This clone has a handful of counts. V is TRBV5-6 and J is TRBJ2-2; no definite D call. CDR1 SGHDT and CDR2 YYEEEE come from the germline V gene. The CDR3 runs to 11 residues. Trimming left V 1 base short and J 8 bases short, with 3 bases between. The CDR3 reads CASSLNGELFF. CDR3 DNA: TGTGCCAGCAGCTTGAATGGGGAGCTGTTTTTT.

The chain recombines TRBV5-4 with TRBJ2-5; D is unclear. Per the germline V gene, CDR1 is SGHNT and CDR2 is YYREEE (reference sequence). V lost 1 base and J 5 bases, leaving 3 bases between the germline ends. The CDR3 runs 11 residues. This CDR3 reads CASSLSETQYF. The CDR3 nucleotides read TGTGCCAGCAGCTTGTCTGAGACCCAGTACTTC. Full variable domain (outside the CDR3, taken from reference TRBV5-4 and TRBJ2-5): ETGVTQSPTHLIKTRGQQVTLRCSSQSGHNTVSWYQQALGQGPQFIFQYYREEENGRGNFPPRFSGLQFPNYSSELNVNALELDDSALYLCASSLSETQYFGPGTRLLVL.

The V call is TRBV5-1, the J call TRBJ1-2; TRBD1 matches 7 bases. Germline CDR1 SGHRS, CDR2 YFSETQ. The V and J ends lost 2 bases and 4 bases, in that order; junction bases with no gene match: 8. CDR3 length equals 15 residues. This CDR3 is CASSFGGTDAYGYTF. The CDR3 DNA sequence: TGCGCCAGCAGCTTCGGGGGGACAGACGCCTATGGCTACACCTTC.

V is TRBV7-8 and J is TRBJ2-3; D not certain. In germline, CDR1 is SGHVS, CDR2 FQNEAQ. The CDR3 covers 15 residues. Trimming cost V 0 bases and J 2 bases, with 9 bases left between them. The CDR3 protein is CASSLARQITDTQYF. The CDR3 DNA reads TGTGCCAGCAGCTTAGCGAGGCAGATCACAGATACGCAGTATTTT.

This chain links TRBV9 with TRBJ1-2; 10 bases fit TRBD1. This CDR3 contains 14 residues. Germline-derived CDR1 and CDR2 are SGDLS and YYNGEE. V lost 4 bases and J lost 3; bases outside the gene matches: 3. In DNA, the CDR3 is TGTGCCAGCAGCTTTGGACAGGGGGACTATGGCTACACCTTC. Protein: CASSFGQGDYGYTF.

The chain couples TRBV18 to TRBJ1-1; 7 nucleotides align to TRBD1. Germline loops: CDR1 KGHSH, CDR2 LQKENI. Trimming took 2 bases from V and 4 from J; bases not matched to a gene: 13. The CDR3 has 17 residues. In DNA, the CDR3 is TGTGCCAGCTCACCAAACCTGCTGCAGGGGGGGGGCACTGAAGCTTTCTTT. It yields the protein CASSPNLLQGGGTEAFF. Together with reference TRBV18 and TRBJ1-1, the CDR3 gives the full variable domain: NAGVMQNPRHLVRRRGQEARLRCSPMKGHSHVYWYRQLPEEGLKFMVYLQKENIIDESGMPKERFSAEFPKEGPSILRIQQVVRGDSAAYFCASSPNLLQGGGTEAFFGQGTRLTVV.

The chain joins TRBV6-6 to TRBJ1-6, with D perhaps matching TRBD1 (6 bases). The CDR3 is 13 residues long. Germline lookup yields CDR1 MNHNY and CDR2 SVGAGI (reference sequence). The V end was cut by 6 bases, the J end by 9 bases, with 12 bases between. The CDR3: CASSRQVSSPLHF. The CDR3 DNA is TGTGCCAGCAGCCGACAGGTATCTTCACCCCTCCACTTT.

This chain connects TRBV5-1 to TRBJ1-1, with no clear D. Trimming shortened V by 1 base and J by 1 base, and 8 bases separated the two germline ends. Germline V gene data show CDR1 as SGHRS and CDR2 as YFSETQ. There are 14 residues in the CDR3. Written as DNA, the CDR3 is TGCGCCAGCAGCTTGCAGGCATCGAACACTGAAGCTTTCTTT. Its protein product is CASSLQASNTEAFF.

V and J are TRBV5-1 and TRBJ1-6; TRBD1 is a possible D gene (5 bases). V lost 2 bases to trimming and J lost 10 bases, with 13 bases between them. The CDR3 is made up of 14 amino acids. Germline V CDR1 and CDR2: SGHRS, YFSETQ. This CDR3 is CASSFGGPGSPLHF. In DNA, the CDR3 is TGCGCCAGCAGCTTCGGGGGTCCGGGGTCACCCCTCCACTTT.

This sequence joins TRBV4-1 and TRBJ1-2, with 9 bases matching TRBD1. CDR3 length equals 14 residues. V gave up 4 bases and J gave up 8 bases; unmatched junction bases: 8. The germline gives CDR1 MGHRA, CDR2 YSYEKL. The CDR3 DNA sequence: TGCGCCAGCAGCCCCCCCGGGACAGGGAACGGCTACACCTTC. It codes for CASSPPGTGNGYTF.

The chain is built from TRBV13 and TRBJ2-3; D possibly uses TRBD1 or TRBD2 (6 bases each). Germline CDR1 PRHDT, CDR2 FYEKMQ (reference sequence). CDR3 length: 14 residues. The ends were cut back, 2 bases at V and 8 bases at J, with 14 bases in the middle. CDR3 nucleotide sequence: TGTGCCAGCAGCTTAAGCTCGGAGGGGGGTACGCAGTATTTT. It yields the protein CASSLSSEGGTQYF.

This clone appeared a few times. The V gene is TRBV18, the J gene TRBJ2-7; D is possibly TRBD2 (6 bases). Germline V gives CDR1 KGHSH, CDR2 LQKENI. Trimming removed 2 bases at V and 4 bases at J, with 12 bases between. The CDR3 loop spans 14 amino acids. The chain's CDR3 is CASSPTLALYEQYF. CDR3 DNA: TGTGCCAGCTCACCAACCCTAGCGCTATACGAGCAGTACTTC.

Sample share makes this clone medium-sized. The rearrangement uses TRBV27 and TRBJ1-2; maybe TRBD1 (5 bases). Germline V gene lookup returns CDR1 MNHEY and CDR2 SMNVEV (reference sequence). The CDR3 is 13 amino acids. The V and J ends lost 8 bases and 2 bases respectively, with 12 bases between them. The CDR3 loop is CASGRAGNYGYTF. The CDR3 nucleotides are TGTGCCAGCGGGCGGGCAGGGAACTATGGCTACACCTTC.

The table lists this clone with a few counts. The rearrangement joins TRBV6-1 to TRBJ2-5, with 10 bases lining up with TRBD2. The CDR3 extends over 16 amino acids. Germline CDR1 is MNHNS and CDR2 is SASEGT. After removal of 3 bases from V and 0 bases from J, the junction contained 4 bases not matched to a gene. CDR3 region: CASSDWLAGDQETQYF. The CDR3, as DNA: TGTGCCAGCAGTGACTGGCTAGCGGGGGACCAAGAGACCCAGTACTTC.

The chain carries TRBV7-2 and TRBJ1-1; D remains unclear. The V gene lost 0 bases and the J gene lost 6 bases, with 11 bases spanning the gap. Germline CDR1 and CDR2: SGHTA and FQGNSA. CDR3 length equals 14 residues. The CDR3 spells CASSLAVRPAEAFF. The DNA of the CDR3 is TGTGCCAGCAGCTTAGCAGTTCGGCCGGCTGAAGCTTTCTTT.

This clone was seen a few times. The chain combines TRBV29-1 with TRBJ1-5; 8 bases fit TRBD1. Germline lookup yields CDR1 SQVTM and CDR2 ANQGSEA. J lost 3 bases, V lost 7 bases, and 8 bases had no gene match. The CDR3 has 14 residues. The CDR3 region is CSALTGDFNQPQHF. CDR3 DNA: TGCAGCGCACTGACAGGGGATTTCAATCAGCCCCAGCATTTT. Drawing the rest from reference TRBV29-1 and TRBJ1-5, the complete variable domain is SAVISQKPSRDICQRGTSLTIQCQVDSQVTMMFWYRQQPGQSLTLIATANQGSEATYESGFVIDKFPISRPNLTFSTLTVSNMSPEDSSIYLCSALTGDFNQPQHFGDGTRLSIL.

The CDR3 coding sequence is TGTGCCAGCTCACGGGGGGGGAGCTCCTATTCGGGCGAGCAGTACTTC. The encoded protein is CASSRGGSSYSGEQYF. The chain carries TRBV18 and TRBJ2-7; 7 nucleotides align to TRBD2. Germline V CDR1 and CDR2: KGHSH, LQKENI. This CDR3 is 16 amino acids long. Trimming cost V 4 bases and J 6 bases; bases outside gene matches: 15.

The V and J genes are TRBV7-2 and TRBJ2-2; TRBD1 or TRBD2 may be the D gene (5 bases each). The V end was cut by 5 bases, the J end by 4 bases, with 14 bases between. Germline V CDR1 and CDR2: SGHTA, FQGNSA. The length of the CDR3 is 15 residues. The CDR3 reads CASSPGTFSTGELFF. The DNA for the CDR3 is TGTGCCAGCAGCCCCGGGACCTTCTCCACCGGGGAGCTGTTTTTT.

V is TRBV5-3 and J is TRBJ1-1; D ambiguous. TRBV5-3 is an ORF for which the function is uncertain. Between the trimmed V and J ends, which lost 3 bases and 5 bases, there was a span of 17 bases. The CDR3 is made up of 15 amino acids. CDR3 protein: CARSWERAWDTEAFF. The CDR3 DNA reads TGTGCCAGAAGCTGGGAAAGAGCATGGGATACTGAAGCTTTCTTT.